This T cell receptor beta chain was captured by sequencing in a study of shared clonotypes between healthy human individuals. The CDR3 is 14 residues long. Germline CDR1 reads SNHLY; CDR2 reads FYNNEI. Trimming cost V 5 bases and J 5 bases; bases outside gene matches: 4. This clone was counted only a few times. Assay: immunoSEQ multiplex PCR; the TCRdb copy retains only in-frame clones and omits some. The data contain about 1.1 million clones, around 78% of them singletons. The specimen sequenced was memory CD4+ T cells from PBMCs. Subset noted: CD45RA-negative fraction. This TCR was recovered from a man aged 18 to 29 in good health. Some clones in this sample may be carry-over from other donors' samples. This chain connects TRBV2 to TRBJ2-2, with 8 positions matching TRBD1. The CDR3 here is CASSSGGATGELFF. CDR3 DNA: TGTGCCAGCAGTTCAGGGGGCGCGACCGGGGAGCTGTTTTTT.